This TCR beta chain was found in a study of blood T cell repertoires in COVID-19. Overall study: The United States, Italy and Spain provided the acute and convalescent COVID-19 samples. The cDNA or gDNA used as material had been derived from T cells, B-cell-depleted T cells, or PBMCs.

Germline V gives CDR1 MGHDK, CDR2 SYGVNS. CDR3 length equals 16 residues. Trimming removed 6 bases at V and 3 bases at J, with 17 bases between. Original data processing: Amplifying reference gene primers gave estimates of nucleated cell counts. Profiled with immunoSEQ multiplex PCR; TCRdb holds only in-frame clones, not every one. V, J and clone size are taken as reported in that table, and D and trimming were inferred from the DNA itself. In the table there are around 220,000 clones, over 75% of which are singletons. The V call is TRBV25-1, the J call TRBJ2-2; tentatively, D is TRBD1 (6 bases). The clonotype originates from a woman in her thirties or forties with acute COVID-19. Sequencing input: PBMCs or T cells enriched from blood (not recorded which). The CDR3 reads CASSVNRVADTGELFF. In nucleotides, the CDR3 is TGTGCCAGCAGCGTCAACAGGGTGGCGGACACCGGGGAGCTGTTTTTT. Full variable domain (rest looked up from reference TRBV25-1 and TRBJ2-2): EADIYQTPRYLVIGTGKKITLECSQTMGHDKMYWYQQDPGMELHLIHYSYGVNSTEKGDLSSESTVSRIRTEHFPLTLESARPSHTSQYLCASSVNRVADTGELFFGEGSRLTVL.